This TCR beta chain appears in the sequencing data of a study of cytomegalovirus exposure and HLA in healthy donors. The PCR was carried out with 60 Vbeta primers and 13 Jbeta primers. Some clones are missing from TCRdb's copy, which holds only in-frame ones; the method was immunoSEQ multiplex PCR. The table lists around 230,000 clones, approximately 81% of them singletons. The CDR3 spans 17 residues. With 3 bases removed from V and 2 bases from J, the gap between germline ends came to 19 bases. Germline assignment: CDR1 SGHDT and CDR2 YYEEEE. The sequenced sample was PBMCs. This sequence joins TRBV5-6 and TRBJ2-3, with D possibly being TRBD2 (5 bases). This receptor was identified in a girl aged 2-15 years in good health and CMV-seronegative. CDR3 sequence: CASSSIGRTVLTDTQYF. DNA for the CDR3: TGTGCCAGCAGCTCTATTGGTAGGACTGTCCTCACAGATACGCAGTATTTT.